This TCR beta chain was obtained from a study of cytomegalovirus exposure and HLA in healthy donors. On the study more broadly: Membership in the Caucasian-associated ancestry cluster was found for around four fifths of 398 genotyped donors. Notes on the study in general: The study recorded fewer than 200 TCR beta chains that were cytomegalovirus-associated.

Primers included in the PCR were 60 Vbeta and 13 Jbeta primers. Clones were sequenced by immunoSEQ multiplex PCR, and TCRdb holds only the in-frame ones, with some missing. The sample consists of 150,000 to 200,000 clones, roughly 72% of them appearing once. On this clone: The antigen is undetermined.

The ends lost 5 bases at V and 0 bases at J; junction bases unmatched: 5. This CDR3 comprises 16 residues. Germline V gene lookup returns CDR1 SNHLY and CDR2 FYNNEI. The chain has TRBV2 and TRBJ1-3; 9 nucleotides align to TRBD1. Sequenced sample: PBMCs. The TCR originated in a woman aged 25 to 39 in good health and CMV-seropositive. DNA of the CDR3: TGTGCCAGCAGTAGGGACAGGGTGACCTCTGGAAACACCATATATTTT. Translated, it gives CASSRDRVTSGNTIYF.